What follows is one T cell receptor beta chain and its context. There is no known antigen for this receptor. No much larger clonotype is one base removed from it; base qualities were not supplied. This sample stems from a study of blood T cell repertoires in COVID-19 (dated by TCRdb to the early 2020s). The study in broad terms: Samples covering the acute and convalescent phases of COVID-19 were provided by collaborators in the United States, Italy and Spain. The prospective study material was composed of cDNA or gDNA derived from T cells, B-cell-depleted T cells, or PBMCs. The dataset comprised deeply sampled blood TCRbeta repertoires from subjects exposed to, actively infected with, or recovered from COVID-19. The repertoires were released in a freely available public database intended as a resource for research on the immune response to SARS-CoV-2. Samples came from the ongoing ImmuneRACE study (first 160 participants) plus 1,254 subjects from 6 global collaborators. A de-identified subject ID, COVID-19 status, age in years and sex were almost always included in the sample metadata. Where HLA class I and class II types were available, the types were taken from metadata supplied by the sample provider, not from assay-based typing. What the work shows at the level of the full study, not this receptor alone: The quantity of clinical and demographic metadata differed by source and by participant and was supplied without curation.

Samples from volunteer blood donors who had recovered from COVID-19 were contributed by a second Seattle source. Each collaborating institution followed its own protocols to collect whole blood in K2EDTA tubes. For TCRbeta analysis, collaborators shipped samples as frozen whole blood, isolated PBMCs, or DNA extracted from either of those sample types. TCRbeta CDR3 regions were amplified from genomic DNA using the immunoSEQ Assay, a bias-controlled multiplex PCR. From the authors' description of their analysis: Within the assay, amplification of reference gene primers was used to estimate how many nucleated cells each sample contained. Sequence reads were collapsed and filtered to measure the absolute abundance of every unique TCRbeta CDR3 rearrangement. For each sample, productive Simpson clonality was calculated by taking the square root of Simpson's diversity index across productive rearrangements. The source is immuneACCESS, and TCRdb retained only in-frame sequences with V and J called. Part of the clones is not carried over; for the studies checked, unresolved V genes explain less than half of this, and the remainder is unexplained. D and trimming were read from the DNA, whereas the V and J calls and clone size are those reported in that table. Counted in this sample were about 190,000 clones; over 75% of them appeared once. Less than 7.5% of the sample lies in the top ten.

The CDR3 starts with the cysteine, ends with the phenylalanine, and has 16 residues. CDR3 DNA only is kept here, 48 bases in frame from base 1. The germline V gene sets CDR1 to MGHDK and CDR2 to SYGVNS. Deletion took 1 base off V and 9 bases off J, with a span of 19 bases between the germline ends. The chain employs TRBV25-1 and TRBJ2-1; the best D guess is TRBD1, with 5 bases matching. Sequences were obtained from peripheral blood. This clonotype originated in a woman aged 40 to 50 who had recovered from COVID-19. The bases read TGTGCCAGCAGTGAATTGCAGGGAACACAGGTTGGTGAGCAGTTCTTC. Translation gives CASSELQGTQVGEQFF.